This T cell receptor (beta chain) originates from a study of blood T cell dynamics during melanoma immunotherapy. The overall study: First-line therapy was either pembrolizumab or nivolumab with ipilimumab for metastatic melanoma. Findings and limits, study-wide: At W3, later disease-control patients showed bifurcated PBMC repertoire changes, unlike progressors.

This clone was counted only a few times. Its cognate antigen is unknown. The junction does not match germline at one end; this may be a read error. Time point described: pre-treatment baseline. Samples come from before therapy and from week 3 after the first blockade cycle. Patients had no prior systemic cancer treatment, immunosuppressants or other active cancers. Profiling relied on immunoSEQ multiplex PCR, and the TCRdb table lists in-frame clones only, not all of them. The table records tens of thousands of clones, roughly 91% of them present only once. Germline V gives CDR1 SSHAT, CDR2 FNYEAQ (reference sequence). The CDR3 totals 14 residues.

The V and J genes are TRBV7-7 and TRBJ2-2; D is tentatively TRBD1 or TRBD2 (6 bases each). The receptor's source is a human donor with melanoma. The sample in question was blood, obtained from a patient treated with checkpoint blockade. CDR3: CASSLTGATGELFF. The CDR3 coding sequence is TGTGCTAGCAGCTTAACGGGGGCGACCGGGGAGCTGTTTTTT.